The T cell receptor beta chain described here comes from a study of molecular identifiers for immune sequencing clone quantification. CDR1 is MGHRA and CDR2 is YSYEKL in the germline V gene. J was trimmed by 4 bases and V by 0 bases; bases with no gene match: 8. This CDR3 is 16 amino acids long. This clonotype was detected many times. One entry per CDR3 protein results from TCRdb running MiXCR on the PCR reads. Of hundreds of thousands of distinct CDR3 sequences listed, less than 30% are singletons. This sequence originates from a human donor in good health. Some libraries in this study had Jurkat cell RNA spiked in. V usage is TRBV4-1 and J usage is TRBJ1-1; 7 bases line up with TRBD1. The sample comprised naive CD8+ T cells from blood, with Jurkat cell RNA spiked in. The subset was: FACS-sorted CD8+CD4-CCR7+CD45RA+ naive T cells. The CDR3, as DNA: TGCGCCAGCAGCCAAGAAAAGACAGGGCGGTTCACTGAAGCTTTCTTT. This translates into CASSQEKTGRFTEAFF.